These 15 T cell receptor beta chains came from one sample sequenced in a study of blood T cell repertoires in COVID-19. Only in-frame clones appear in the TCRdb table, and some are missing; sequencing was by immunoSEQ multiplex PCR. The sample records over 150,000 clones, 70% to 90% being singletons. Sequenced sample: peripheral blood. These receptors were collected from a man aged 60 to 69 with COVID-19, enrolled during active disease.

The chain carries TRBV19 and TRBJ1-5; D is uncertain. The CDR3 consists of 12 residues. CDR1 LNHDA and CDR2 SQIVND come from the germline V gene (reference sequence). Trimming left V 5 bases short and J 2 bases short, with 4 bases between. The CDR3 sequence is CASSFGNQPQHF. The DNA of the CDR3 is TGTGCCAGTAGTTTCGGCAATCAGCCCCAGCATTTT.

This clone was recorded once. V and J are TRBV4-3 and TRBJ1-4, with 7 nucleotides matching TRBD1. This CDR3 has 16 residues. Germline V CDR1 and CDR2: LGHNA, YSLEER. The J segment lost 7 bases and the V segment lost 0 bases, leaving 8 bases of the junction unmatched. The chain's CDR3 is CASSQDAARGSEKLFF. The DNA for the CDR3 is TGCGCCAGCAGCCAAGATGCCGCCAGGGGGAGTGAAAAACTGTTTTTT.

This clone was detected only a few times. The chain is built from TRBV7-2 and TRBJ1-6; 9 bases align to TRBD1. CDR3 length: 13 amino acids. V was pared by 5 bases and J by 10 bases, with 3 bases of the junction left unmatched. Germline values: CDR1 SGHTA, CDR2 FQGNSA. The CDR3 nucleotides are TGTGCCAGCAGCCGACAGGGGGAGTCACCCCTCCACTTT. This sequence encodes CASSRQGESPLHF.

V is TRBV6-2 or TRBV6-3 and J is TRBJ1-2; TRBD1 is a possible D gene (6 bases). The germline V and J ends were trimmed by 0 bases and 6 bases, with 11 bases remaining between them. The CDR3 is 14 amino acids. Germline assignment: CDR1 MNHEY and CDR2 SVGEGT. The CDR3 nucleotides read TGTGCCAGCAGTTACTCGGCAGGGGTTGATGGCTACACCTTC. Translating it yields CASSYSAGVDGYTF.

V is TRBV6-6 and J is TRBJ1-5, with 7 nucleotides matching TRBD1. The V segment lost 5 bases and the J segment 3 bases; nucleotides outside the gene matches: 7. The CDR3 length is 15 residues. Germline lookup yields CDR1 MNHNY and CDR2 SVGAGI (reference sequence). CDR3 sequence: CASSQRTGNNQPQHF. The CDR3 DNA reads TGTGCCAGCAGTCAAAGGACAGGAAACAATCAGCCCCAGCATTTT.

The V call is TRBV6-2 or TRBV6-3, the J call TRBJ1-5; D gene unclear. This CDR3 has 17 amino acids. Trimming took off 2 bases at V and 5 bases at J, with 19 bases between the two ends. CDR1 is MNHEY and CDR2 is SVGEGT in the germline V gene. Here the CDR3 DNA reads TGTGCCAGCAGTTACCGCGGGGTCAAAGGGTTGGATCAGCCCCAGCATTTT. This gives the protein CASSYRGVKGLDQPQHF.

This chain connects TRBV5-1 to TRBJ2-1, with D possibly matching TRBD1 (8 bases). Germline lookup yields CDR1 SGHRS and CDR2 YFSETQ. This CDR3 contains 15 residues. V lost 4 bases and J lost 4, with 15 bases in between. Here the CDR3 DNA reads TGCGCCAGCAGCCCCGGACAGGGAGGGTACAATGAGCAGTTCTTC. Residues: CASSPGQGGYNEQFF.

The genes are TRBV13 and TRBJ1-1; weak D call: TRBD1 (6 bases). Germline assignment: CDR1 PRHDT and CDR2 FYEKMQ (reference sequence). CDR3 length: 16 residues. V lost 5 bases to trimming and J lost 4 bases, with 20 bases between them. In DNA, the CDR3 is TGTGCCAGCAGCCCTAGTAGGGGGGGTGTTGTCACTGAAGCTTTCTTT. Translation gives CASSPSRGGVVTEAFF.

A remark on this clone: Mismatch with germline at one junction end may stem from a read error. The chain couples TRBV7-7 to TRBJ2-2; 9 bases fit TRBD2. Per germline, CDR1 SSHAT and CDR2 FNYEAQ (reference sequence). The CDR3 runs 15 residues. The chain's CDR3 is CASSSRREGTGELFF. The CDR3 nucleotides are TGTGCTAGCAGCTCCCGGCGGGAGGGTACCGGGGAGCTGTTTTTT.

This chain's CDR3 is CASSMASGFTDTQYF. The CDR3 DNA follows: TGTGCCAGTAGTATGGCTAGCGGATTCACAGATACGCAGTATTTT. The chain links TRBV19 to TRBJ2-3; 7 nucleotides line up with TRBD2. Germline V lookup: CDR1 LNHDA, CDR2 SQIVND (reference sequence). This CDR3 has 15 amino acids. Unmatched junction bases numbered 5, after V lost 3 bases and J lost 2 bases.

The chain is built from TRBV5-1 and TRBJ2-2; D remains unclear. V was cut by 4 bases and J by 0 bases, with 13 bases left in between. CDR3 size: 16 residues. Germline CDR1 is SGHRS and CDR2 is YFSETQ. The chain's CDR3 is CASSRLGPANTGELFF. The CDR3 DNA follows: TGCGCCAGCAGCCGCCTGGGCCCGGCGAACACCGGGGAGCTGTTTTTT.

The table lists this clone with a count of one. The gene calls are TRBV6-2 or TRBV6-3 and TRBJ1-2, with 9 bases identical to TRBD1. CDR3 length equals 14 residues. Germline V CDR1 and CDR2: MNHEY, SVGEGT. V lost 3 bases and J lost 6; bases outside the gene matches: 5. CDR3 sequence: CASSYSTGGHGYTF. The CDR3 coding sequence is TGTGCCAGCAGTTATAGTACAGGGGGCCATGGCTACACCTTC.

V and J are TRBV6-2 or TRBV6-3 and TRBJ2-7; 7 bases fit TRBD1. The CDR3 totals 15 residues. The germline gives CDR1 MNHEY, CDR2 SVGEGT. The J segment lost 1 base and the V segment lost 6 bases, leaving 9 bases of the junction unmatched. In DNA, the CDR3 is TGTGCCAGCAGCTATAATGCAGGGGGTTCCTACGAGCAGTACTTC. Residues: CASSYNAGGSYEQYF.

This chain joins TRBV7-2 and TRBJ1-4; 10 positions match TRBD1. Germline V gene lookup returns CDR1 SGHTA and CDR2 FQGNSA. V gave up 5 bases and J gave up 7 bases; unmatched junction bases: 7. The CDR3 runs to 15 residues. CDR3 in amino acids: CASSGRQGAREKLFF. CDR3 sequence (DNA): TGTGCCAGCAGCGGGCGACAGGGGGCGCGTGAAAAACTGTTTTTT.

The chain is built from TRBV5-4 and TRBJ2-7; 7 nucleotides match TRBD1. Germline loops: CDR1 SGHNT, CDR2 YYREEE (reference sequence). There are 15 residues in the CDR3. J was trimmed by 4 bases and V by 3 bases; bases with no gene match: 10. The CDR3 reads CASSWRQGILYEQYF. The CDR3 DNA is TGTGCCAGCAGCTGGAGACAGGGAATTCTTTACGAGCAGTACTTC.